The subject of this entry is one TCR beta chain. A read error may account for a junction end that differs from germline. The sample belongs to a study of tumor and adjacent non-tumor tissue in lung cancer. A modified ARM-PCR protocol with three rounds of nested PCR amplified TCRbeta. TCRdb passed the multiplex PCR reads through MiXCR, listing each CDR3 protein once. The sample holds about 200,000 distinct CDR3 sequences, over 55% seen once. No cell sorting was done before RNA was extracted from the tissue. Between August and November 2014, newly diagnosed, chemotherapy-naive lung cancer patients underwent thoracic surgery in China. The length of the CDR3 is 18 residues. Germline assignment: CDR1 SGHRS and CDR2 YFSETQ.

This sequence originates from a man in his sixties with non-small cell lung cancer. V gene TRBV5-1 combines with J gene TRBJ2-1; D might be TRBD2 (6 bases). Specimen: lung tumor tissue. CDR3 residues: CASSLWLGDFSSYNEQFF. The CDR3 bases are TGCGCCAGTAGCTTGTGGCTAGGGGACTTCAGCTCCTACAATGAGCAGTTCTTC.